The source of this T cell receptor beta chain is a study of blood T cells in healthy people across ages (dated by TCRdb to between 2014 and 2016). About the investigation overall: In model experiments, roughly one uniquely barcoded TCR beta cDNA molecule per two T cells was captured by template switching. Using deep sequencing normalized with unique cDNA molecular identifiers, the study measured how TCR beta repertoire diversity changes with age. Four age groups were formed from the donors: young (average roughly 15 years), middle-aged (around 39), aged (approximately 60) and long-lived (about 80). Donors of different ages were randomly distributed across sequencing lanes to avoid experimental bias. Using the same blood draw, the study looked at two additional independent replicas of 1 million unique cDNA reads for two donors, one aged 18 to 30 and the other aged 80 or older.

In this sample, this clonotype turned up once. No antigen is known for it. No much larger clone exists at a distance of one base, and base qualities are not known. The approximately 39 donors, aged about 6 to 95 years, were systemically healthy Caucasian individuals from Russia. Roughly 11 milliliters of peripheral blood were drawn from each donor into EDTA-treated Vacutainer tubes. Ficoll-Paque density-gradient centrifugation was used to isolate PBMCs, with at least 6 million per sample. Trizol reagent was used to extract total RNA from PBMCs, with at least 6 micrograms per sample. The percentages of naive CD45RAhigh/CD27high T cells were determined by flow cytometry on a PBMC aliquot from every donor. CDR1 and CDR2 are read off the germline V gene (reference sequence) as MNHEY and SMNVEV. The CDR3 measures 16 amino acids from cysteine to phenylalanine. Only the CDR3 DNA stays, 48 bases, in frame from base 1.

The library was obtained by 5' RACE. TCRdb shows the sequencer as Illumina HiSeq 2500. A second 7 to 11 cycle PCR used a sample-barcoded 5' primer and a J-beta primer mix. A unique molecular identifier was introduced onto each TCR beta cDNA molecule by a template-switch 5' adaptor carrying 12 random nucleotides. Each sample yielded at least 2.5 million CDR3-containing paired-end reads. All of the RNA was converted into first-strand cDNA using the Mint cDNA synthesis kit, with a TRBC-specific oligonucleotide serving as the primer. After uracil-DNA glycosylase treatment, a first 18-cycle PCR used universal primers M1SS and BC2_uni_R on all cDNA. As for the authors' bioinformatics: Each sample was normalized by randomly selecting 1 million high-quality reads, each carrying a distinct molecular identifier. Instead of being binned into consensus sequences, reads that shared molecular identifiers were thrown out. MiTCR, run with a Q25 quality threshold and the strictest error-elimination algorithm, handled CDR3 identification, clonotype clustering and error correction. Lower-bound total TCR beta diversity was estimated with a nonparametric unseen species model using Euler transformation. TCRdb itself trimmed the public reads at Q25 with fastp, ran MiXCR and retained productive beta chains. Entries are consolidated by CDR3 protein sequence, retaining the most common genes and DNA. What appears here as the V and J calls and clone size reflects TCRdb's work, not the paper's. Within this sample are some 920,000 distinct CDR3 sequences, with approximately 50% of them counted one time only. About 20% of the sample is held by the ten biggest clonotypes.

Results and caveats for the whole study, not just this receptor: Compared with the aged group, the long-lived group had more naive CD4+ T cells, fewer expanded clones and increased TCR diversity, suggesting age selection. Because donor CMV infection status was unknown, age-related changes in expanded clonotypes were potentially confounded. A strong correlation was found between observed TCR beta diversity and the percentage of naive T cells measured by flow cytometry. As age increased, observed TCR beta diversity per million T cells dropped in a roughly linear way, and a significant reduction was already evident by age about 40. Because profiling used bulk unsorted PBMCs, naive and antigen-experienced compartments could not be compared conclusively. Estimates of total diversity based on one million sequenced T cells were considered lower bounds and underestimates.

Sequences were obtained from blood. The sequence came from a woman in her fifties or sixties in good health. Rearrangement joined TRBV27 to TRBJ2-4; the D gene remains uncertain. The assigned J gene may be wrong: the sequence end matches TRBJ2-7 better. Here the CDR3 is given as CASSLSPVSVRYEQYF. The sequence in DNA is TGTGCCAGCAGTTTATCTCCGGTCTCGGTACGATACGAGCAGTACTTC.